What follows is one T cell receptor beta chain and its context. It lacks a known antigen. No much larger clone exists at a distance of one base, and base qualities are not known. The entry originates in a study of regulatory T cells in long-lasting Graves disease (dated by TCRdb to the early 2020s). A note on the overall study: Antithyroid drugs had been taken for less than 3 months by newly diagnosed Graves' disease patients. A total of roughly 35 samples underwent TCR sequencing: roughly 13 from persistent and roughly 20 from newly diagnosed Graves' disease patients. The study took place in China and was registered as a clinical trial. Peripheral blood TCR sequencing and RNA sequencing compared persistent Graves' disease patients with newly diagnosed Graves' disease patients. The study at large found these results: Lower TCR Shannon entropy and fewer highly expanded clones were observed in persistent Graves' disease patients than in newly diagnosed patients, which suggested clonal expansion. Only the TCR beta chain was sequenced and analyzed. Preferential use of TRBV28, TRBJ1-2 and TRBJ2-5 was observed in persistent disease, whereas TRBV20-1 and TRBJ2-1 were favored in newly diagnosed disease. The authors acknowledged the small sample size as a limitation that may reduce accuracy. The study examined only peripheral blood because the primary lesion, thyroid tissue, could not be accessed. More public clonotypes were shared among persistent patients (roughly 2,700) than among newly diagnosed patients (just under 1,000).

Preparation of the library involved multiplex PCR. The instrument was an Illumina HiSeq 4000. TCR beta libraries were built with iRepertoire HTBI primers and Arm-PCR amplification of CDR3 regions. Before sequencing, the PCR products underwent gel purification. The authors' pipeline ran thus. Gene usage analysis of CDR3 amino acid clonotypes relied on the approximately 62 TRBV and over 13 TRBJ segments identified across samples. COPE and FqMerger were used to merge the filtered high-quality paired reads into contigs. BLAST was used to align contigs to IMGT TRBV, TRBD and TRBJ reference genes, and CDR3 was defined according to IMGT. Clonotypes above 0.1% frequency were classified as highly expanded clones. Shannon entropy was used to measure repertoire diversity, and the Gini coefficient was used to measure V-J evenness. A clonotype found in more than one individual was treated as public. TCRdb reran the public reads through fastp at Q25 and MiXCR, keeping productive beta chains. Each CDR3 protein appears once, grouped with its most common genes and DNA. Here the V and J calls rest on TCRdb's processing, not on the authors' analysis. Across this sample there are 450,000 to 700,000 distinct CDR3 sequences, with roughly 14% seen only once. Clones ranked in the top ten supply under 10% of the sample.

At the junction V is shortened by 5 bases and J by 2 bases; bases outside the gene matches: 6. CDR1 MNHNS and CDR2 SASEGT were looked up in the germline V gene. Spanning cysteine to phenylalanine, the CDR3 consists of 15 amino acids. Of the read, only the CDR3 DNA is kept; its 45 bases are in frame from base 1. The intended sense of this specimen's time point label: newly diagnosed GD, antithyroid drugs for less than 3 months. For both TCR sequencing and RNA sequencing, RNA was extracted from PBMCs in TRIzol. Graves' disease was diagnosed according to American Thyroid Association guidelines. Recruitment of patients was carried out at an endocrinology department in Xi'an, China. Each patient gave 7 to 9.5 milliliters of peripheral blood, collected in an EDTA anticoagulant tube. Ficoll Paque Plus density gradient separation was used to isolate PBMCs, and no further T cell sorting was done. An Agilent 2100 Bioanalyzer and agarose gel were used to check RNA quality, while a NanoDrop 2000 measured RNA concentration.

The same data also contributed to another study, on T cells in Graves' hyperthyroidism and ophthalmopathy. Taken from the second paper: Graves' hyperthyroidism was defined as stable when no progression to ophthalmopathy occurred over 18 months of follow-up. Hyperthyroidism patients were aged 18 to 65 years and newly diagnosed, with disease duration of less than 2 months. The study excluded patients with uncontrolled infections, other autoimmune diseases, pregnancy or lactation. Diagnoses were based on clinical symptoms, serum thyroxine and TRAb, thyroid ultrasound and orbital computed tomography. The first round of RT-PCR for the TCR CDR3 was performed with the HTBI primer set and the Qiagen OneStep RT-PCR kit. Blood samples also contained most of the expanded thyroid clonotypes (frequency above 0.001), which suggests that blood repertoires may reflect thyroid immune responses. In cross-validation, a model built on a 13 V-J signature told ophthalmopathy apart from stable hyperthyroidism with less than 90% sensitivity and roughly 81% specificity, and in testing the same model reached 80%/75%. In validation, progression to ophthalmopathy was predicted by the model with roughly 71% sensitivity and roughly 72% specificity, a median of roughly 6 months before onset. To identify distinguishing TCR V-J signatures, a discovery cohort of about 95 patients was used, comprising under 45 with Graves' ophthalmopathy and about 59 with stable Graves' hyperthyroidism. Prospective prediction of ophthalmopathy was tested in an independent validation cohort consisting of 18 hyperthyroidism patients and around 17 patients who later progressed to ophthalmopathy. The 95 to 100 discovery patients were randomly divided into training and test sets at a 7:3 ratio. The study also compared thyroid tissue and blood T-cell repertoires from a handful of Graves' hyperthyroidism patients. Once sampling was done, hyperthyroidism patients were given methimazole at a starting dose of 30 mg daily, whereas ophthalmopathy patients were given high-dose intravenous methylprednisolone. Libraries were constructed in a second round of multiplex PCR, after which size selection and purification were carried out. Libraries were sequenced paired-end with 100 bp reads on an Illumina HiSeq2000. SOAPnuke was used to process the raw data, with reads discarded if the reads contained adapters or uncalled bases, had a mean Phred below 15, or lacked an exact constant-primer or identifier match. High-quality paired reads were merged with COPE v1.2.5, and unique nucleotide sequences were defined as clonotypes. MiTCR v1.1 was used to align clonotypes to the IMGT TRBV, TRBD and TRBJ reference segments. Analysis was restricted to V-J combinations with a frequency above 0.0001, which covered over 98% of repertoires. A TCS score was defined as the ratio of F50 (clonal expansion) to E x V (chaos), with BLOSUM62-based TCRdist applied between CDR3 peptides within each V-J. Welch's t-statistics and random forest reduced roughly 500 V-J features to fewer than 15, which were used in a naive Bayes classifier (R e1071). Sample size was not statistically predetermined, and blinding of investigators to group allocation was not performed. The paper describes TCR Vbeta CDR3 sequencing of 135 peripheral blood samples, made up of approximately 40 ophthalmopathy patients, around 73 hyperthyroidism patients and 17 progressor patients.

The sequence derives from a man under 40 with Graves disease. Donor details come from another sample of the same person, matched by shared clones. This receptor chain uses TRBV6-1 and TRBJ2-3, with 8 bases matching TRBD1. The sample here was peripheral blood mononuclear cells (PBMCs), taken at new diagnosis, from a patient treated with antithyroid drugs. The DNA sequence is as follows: TGTGCCAGCAGTCCTCCGGGACAGGTCACAGATACGCAGTATTTT. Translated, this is CASSPPGQVTDTQYF.